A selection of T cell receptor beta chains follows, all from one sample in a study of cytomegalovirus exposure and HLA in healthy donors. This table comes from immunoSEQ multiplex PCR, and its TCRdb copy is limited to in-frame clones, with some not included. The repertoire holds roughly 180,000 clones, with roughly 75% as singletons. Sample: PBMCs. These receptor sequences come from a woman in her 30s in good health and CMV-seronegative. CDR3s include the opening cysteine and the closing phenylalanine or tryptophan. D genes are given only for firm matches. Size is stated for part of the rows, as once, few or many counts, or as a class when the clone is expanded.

CDR3: CASTVAGGLETQYF; DNA: TGTGCCAGCACGGTAGCGGGGGGGCTAGAGACCCAGTACTTC; J: TRBJ2-5; size: -; D: TRBD2; V: TRBV2
CDR3: CASSPSGGNSNQPQHF; DNA: TGTGCCAGCAGCCCTTCAGGGGGTAATAGCAATCAGCCCCAGCATTTT; J: TRBJ1-5; size: -; D: TRBD1; V: TRBV27
CDR3: CASSTRQSSYNEQFF; DNA: TGTGCCAGCTCAACTCGACAGAGCTCCTACAATGAGCAGTTCTTC; J: TRBJ2-1; size: -; D: -; V: TRBV18
CDR3: CASSMFFRGPYEQYF; DNA: TGTGCCAGTAGTATGTTCTTCAGGGGGCCCTACGAGCAGTACTTC; J: TRBJ2-7; size: few; D: TRBD1; V: TRBV19
CDR3: CASSVTSQETQYF; DNA: TGTGCCAGCAGTGTGACTAGCCAAGAGACCCAGTACTTC; J: TRBJ2-5; size: once; D: -; V: TRBV2
CDR3: CASSPRGSGETQYF; DNA: TGTGCCAGCAGCCCGCGGGGGAGCGGGGAGACCCAGTACTTC; J: TRBJ2-5; size: -; D: TRBD2; V: TRBV7-3
CDR3: CASSPNREGYTF; DNA: TGCGCCAGCAGCCCGAATCGAGAGGGCTACACCTTC; J: TRBJ1-2; size: once; D: -; V: TRBV5-1
CDR3: CAWSAAGTAFF; DNA: TGTGCCTGGAGTGCTGCAGGCACAGCTTTCTTT; J: TRBJ1-1; size: once; D: -; V: TRBV30
CDR3: CASSLTSGGFIGEQYF; DNA: TGTGCCAGCAGTTTGACTAGCGGGGGGTTTATCGGCGAGCAGTACTTC; J: TRBJ2-7; size: -; D: TRBD2; V: TRBV6-5
CDR3: CASSLVWGTGEDQPQHF; DNA: TGTGCCAGCAGCTTAGTTTGGGGGACAGGGGAGGATCAGCCCCAGCATTTT; J: TRBJ1-5; size: once; D: TRBD1; V: TRBV11-3
CDR3: CASSIVRQALHF; DNA: TGTGCCAGTAGTATAGTAAGACAGGCCCTCCACTTT; J: TRBJ1-6; size: -; D: -; V: TRBV19
CDR3: CASSFTRDRVYGYTF; DNA: TGTGCCAGCAGCTTTACCCGGGACAGGGTCTATGGCTACACCTTC; J: TRBJ1-2; size: -; D: TRBD1; V: TRBV5-6
CDR3: CATSPRQGAGYGYTF; DNA: TGTGCCACCAGCCCCCGGCAGGGAGCGGGCTATGGCTACACCTTC; J: TRBJ1-2; size: -; D: -; V: TRBV15
CDR3: CAISVEGRTTNYGYTF; DNA: TGTGCCATCAGTGTAGAAGGACGGACAACAAACTATGGCTACACCTTC; J: TRBJ1-2; size: -; D: -; V: TRBV10-3
CDR3: CASSPGAAGFSNQPQHF; DNA: TGTGCCAGCTCCCCCGGGGCCGCGGGGTTTAGCAATCAGCCCCAGCATTTT; J: TRBJ1-5; size: -; D: -; V: TRBV18
CDR3: CASTGGRGLLNSPLHF; DNA: TGTGCCAGCACCGGAGGTAGGGGGTTATTGAATTCACCCCTCCACTTT; J: TRBJ1-6; size: few; D: -; V: TRBV6-6
CDR3: CATSRDGQGDTEAFF; DNA: TGTGCCACCAGCAGGGACGGGCAGGGCGACACTGAAGCTTTCTTT; J: TRBJ1-1; size: -; D: -; V: TRBV15
CDR3: CASSPGQGAYEQYF; DNA: TGCGCCAGCAGCCCGGGACAGGGGGCCTACGAGCAGTACTTC; J: TRBJ2-7; size: -; D: TRBD1; V: TRBV5-1
CDR3: CASSRMQGASTEAFF; DNA: TGTGCCAGCAGTCGTATGCAGGGGGCGTCCACTGAAGCTTTCTTT; J: TRBJ1-1; size: -; D: TRBD1; V: TRBV25-1
CDR3: CASSPRDREDTEAFF; DNA: TGTGCCAGCAGCCCGAGGGACAGGGAGGACACTGAAGCTTTCTTT; J: TRBJ1-1; size: -; D: TRBD1; V: TRBV9
CDR3: CSVGSQGSGYTF; DNA: TGCAGCGTTGGAAGCCAGGGTAGTGGCTACACCTTC; J: TRBJ1-2; size: -; D: -; V: TRBV29-1
CDR3: CASSLQRGGRQETQYF; DNA: TGTGCCAGCAGCTTACAGCGGGGGGGGCGGCAAGAGACCCAGTACTTC; J: TRBJ2-5; size: -; D: TRBD2; V: TRBV7-2
CDR3: CASSLTRQGTGELFF; DNA: TGTGCCAGCAGCTTAACTCGACAGGGGACCGGGGAGCTGTTTTTT; J: TRBJ2-2; size: -; D: TRBD1; V: TRBV7-3
CDR3: CASSLDRVMNTGELFF; DNA: TGTGCCAGCAGCCTCGACAGGGTGATGAACACCGGGGAGCTGTTTTTT; J: TRBJ2-2; size: -; D: TRBD1; V: TRBV13
CDR3: CATSRRRAVGTEAFF; DNA: TGTGCCACCAGCAGGAGGAGGGCCGTAGGTACTGAAGCTTTCTTT; J: TRBJ1-1; size: -; D: -; V: TRBV15
CDR3: CASSSAGEQYF; DNA: TGTGCCAGCTCCTCAGCAGGCGAGCAGTACTTC; J: TRBJ2-7; size: -; D: -; V: TRBV18
CDR3: CASSNSGGAHNEQFF; DNA: TGTGCCAGCAGTAATAGCGGGGGGGCCCACAATGAGCAGTTCTTC; J: TRBJ2-1; size: -; D: TRBD2; V: TRBV2
CDR3: CASSLVGPQETQYF; DNA: TGCGCCAGCAGCTTGGTTGGCCCCCAAGAGACCCAGTACTTC; J: TRBJ2-5; size: -; D: -; V: TRBV5-1
CDR3: CASGRTATYEQYF; DNA: TGTGCCAGTGGCCGGACAGCGACCTACGAGCAGTACTTC; J: TRBJ2-7; size: -; D: -; V: TRBV6-5
CDR3: CASSVDSAGGPDTQYF; DNA: TGTGCCAGCAGCGTAGATTCCGCGGGGGGCCCAGATACGCAGTATTTT; J: TRBJ2-3; size: -; D: TRBD2; V: TRBV9
CDR3: CASSSDRAGELFF; DNA: TGTGCCAGCAGCTCGGACAGGGCCGGGGAGCTGTTTTTT; J: TRBJ2-2; size: -; D: TRBD1; V: TRBV7-2
CDR3: CASSVAQDYGYTF; DNA: TGTGCCAGCAGCGTAGCGCAGGACTATGGCTACACCTTC; J: TRBJ1-2; size: once; D: -; V: TRBV6-1
CDR3: CASSSPLAFEETQYF; DNA: TGTGCCAGCAGCTCGCCCCTAGCATTCGAAGAGACCCAGTACTTC; J: TRBJ2-5; size: -; D: -; V: TRBV5-5
CDR3: CASSELDAGAYEQYF; DNA: TGTGCCAGCAGTGAGTTAGATGCGGGGGCTTACGAGCAGTACTTC; J: TRBJ2-7; size: -; D: -; V: TRBV2
CDR3: CAWRDYRGRGAFF; DNA: TGTGCCTGGAGGGATTACAGGGGCCGGGGAGCTTTCTTT; J: TRBJ1-1; size: -; D: TRBD1; V: TRBV30
CDR3: CTSSRGLALTDTQYF; DNA: TGCACCAGCAGCCGAGGACTAGCCCTCACAGATACGCAGTATTTT; J: TRBJ2-3; size: -; D: -; V: TRBV1
CDR3: CASSLRQGGGYSNQPQHF; DNA: TGTGCCAGCAGCTTACGTCAGGGAGGCGGTTATAGCAATCAGCCCCAGCATTTT; J: TRBJ1-5; size: -; D: -; V: TRBV7-2
CDR3: CASSPQMLNTEAFF; DNA: TGTGCCAGCTCACCCCAAATGTTGAACACTGAAGCTTTCTTT; J: TRBJ1-1; size: -; D: -; V: TRBV18
CDR3: CASSPRQDTNYGYTF; DNA: TGTGCCAGCTCACCTCGACAGGATACTAACTATGGCTACACCTTC; J: TRBJ1-2; size: -; D: -; V: TRBV18
CDR3: CASSLDPSGYYQETQYF; DNA: TGTGCCAGCAGCTTAGATCCTAGCGGGTACTACCAAGAGACCCAGTACTTC; J: TRBJ2-5; size: -; D: TRBD2; V: TRBV7-6
CDR3: CATSWGGAGANVLTF; DNA: TGTGCCACATCTTGGGGGGGCGCTGGGGCCAACGTCCTGACTTTC; J: TRBJ2-6; size: -; D: -; V: TRBV19
CDR3: CASTRTGLNTEAFF; DNA: TGTGCCAGCACCAGGACAGGATTGAACACTGAAGCTTTCTTT; J: TRBJ1-1; size: -; D: TRBD1; V: TRBV2
CDR3: CASTILDRGSNQPQHF; DNA: TGTGCCAGCACCATTTTGGACAGGGGTAGCAATCAGCCCCAGCATTTT; J: TRBJ1-5; size: -; D: TRBD1; V: TRBV6-6
CDR3: CASSIADRGGIQYF; DNA: TGTGCCAGTAGTATAGCGGACAGGGGAGGCATTCAGTACTTC; J: TRBJ2-4; size: -; D: TRBD1; V: TRBV19
CDR3: CAISELPTPNYGYTF; DNA: TGTGCCATCAGTGAGTTACCGACACCCAACTATGGCTACACCTTC; J: TRBJ1-2; size: -; D: -; V: TRBV10-3
CDR3: CASSEGTGLEPQHF; DNA: TGTGCCAGCAGTGAAGGGACGGGGTTGGAGCCCCAGCATTTT; J: TRBJ1-5; size: -; D: -; V: TRBV6-1
CDR3: CASLNRASNEQYF; DNA: TGTGCCAGTTTAAACAGGGCGTCCAACGAGCAGTACTTC; J: TRBJ2-7; size: -; D: -; V: TRBV19
CDR3: CASSERAGLGAFF; DNA: TGTGCCAGCAGTGAACGGGCGGGGTTGGGAGCTTTCTTT; J: TRBJ1-1; size: -; D: -; V: TRBV2
CDR3: CASSLGRLSYEQYF; DNA: TGCGCCAGCAGCTTGGGGCGGCTGTCCTACGAGCAGTACTTC; J: TRBJ2-7; size: -; D: -; V: TRBV5-1
CDR3: CASSPLYSGGLDTQYF; DNA: TGCGCCAGCAGCCCTCTCTATAGCGGGGGGCTGGATACGCAGTATTTT; J: TRBJ2-3; size: -; D: TRBD2; V: TRBV4-1
CDR3: CASRLQGNTEAFF; DNA: TGTGCCAGTCGACTACAGGGGAACACTGAAGCTTTCTTT; J: TRBJ1-1; size: -; D: -; V: TRBV5-5
CDR3: CASSDRGMGEAFF; DNA: TGTGCCAGCAGCGACAGGGGAATGGGTGAAGCTTTCTTT; J: TRBJ1-1; size: few; D: TRBD1; V: TRBV6-6
CDR3: CASRPGEGNTIYF; DNA: TGTGCCAGCAGGCCGGGGGAGGGAAACACCATATATTTT; J: TRBJ1-3; size: -; D: -; V: TRBV2
CDR3: CASSPRSLRTGDHQPQHF; DNA: TGTGCCAGCAGCCCGAGGTCACTGCGGACAGGGGACCATCAGCCCCAGCATTTT; J: TRBJ1-5; size: -; D: TRBD1; V: TRBV5-5
CDR3: CASSYSPASGPYEQYF; DNA: TGTGCCAGCAGTTACTCGCCGGCTAGCGGGCCCTACGAGCAGTACTTC; J: TRBJ2-7; size: -; D: TRBD2; V: TRBV6-5
CDR3: CASSQGQGKGTYEQYF; DNA: TGCGCCAGCAGCCAAGGACAGGGTAAGGGAACCTACGAGCAGTACTTC; J: TRBJ2-7; size: few; D: TRBD1; V: TRBV4-1
CDR3: CASSVDSGFPGNTIYF; DNA: TGTGCCAGCAGCGTAGATTCAGGGTTCCCTGGAAACACCATATATTTT; J: TRBJ1-3; size: once; D: -; V: TRBV9
CDR3: CASSPDRGRLNEQFF; DNA: TGTGCCAGCAGCCCTGACAGGGGGAGGCTCAATGAGCAGTTCTTC; J: TRBJ2-1; size: -; D: TRBD1; V: TRBV7-2
CDR3: CASSLMTSGGLSSTDTQYF; DNA: TGCGCCAGCAGCCTCATGACTAGCGGGGGGCTATCGAGCACAGATACGCAGTATTTT; J: TRBJ2-3; size: -; D: TRBD2; V: TRBV4-1